What follows describes a single TCR beta chain. This entry belongs to a study of siplizumab effects on memory and regulatory T cells. The assay was immunoSEQ multiplex PCR, and TCRdb's table has in-frame clones only and misses some. The repertoire holds fewer than 80,000 clones, with about 92% as singletons. Trimming cost V 10 bases and J 3 bases, with 18 bases left between them. This CDR3 region has 14 residues. Germline assignment: CDR1 PRHDT and CDR2 FYEKMQ (reference sequence). This chain joins TRBV13 and TRBJ1-1, with D maybe TRBD1 (6 bases). The sequenced sample consisted of CD8+ T cells sorted from blood. The sequence derives from a human donor in good health. The CDR3 sequence: CATPGRGVYTEAFF. CDR3 nucleotides: TGTGCCACCCCGGGGAGGGGGGTTTACACTGAAGCTTTCTTT. Based on the CDR3 plus reference TRBV13 and TRBJ1-1, the full variable domain is AAGVIQSPRHLIKEKRETATLKCYPIPRHDTVYWYQQGPGQDPQFLISFYEKMQSDKGSIPDRFSAQQFSDYHSELNMSSLELGDSALYFCATPGRGVYTEAFFGQGTRLTVV.